This TCR beta chain was retrieved from a study of regulatory dendritic cells for organ transplantation. The CDR3 has 15 residues. V lost 7 bases and J lost 3; bases outside the gene matches: 7. Germline CDR1 and CDR2: SEHNR and FQNEAQ (reference sequence). On this clone itself: No antigen is known for it.

Whole-study results and caveats: The most alloreactive TCR clonotypes were found in resting memory CD8+ cells. Mature dendritic cells appeared to drive more memory CD8+ clonal expansion than regulatory ones. Memory CD8+ T cells were the most oligoclonal; naive cells were highly diverse. Considerable individual heterogeneity was seen in alloreactive memory CD8+ T cells.

Profiled with immunoSEQ multiplex PCR; TCRdb holds only in-frame clones, not every one. The table includes 25,000 to 30,000 clones, approximately 86% detected once. The TCR comes from a human donor in good health. Material: naive CD8+ T cells from blood. Regarding subset: CD45RA+ naive T cells. V and J are TRBV7-9 and TRBJ2-5; TRBD2 aligns across 11 bases. CDR3 DNA sequence: TGTGCCAGCAACGCGGGACTAGCGGAAAAAGAGACCCAGTACTTC. Protein sequence: CASNAGLAEKETQYF.